A single sample is the source of the 29 T cell receptor beta chains below, sequenced in a study of CD8+CD57+ T cells in acquired aplastic anemia. Genomic DNA, the template, was used for profiling of the TCR beta VDJ and CDR3. A single record per CDR3 protein comes from TCRdb applying MiXCR to the reads. The table lists 400,000 to 450,000 distinct CDR3 sequences, 55% to 70% of them singletons. Sequencing was done on a sample of sorted CD4+, CD8+, or CD8+CD57+ T cells (not recorded which) from PBMCs. The receptors come from a human donor in good health, serving as a control.

This clonotype was counted a single time. Its ends do not fully match the called genes, so a read error is possible. This sequence joins TRBV15 and TRBJ1-4; D uncertain. The CDR3 sequence is 12 residues long. Germline V gives CDR1 LNHNV, CDR2 YYDKDF (reference sequence). The CDR3 DNA sequence: TGTGCCAGCAGCCAGAGGAACGAGAGCGTGTTTTTT. It translates to CASSQRNESVFF.

As concerns this clonotype: Since no conserved phenylalanine or tryptophan closes the CDR3, a read error is the likely cause. This rearrangement joins TRBV7-8 to TRBJ1-1, with D possibly TRBD1 on 6 matching bases. The CDR3 spans 13 residues. The V gene's germline CDR1 is SGHVS and CDR2 FQNEAQ. Written as DNA, the CDR3 is TGTGCCAGCAGCGAAGCTGGGGACACTGACGCTTTCTAT. It encodes CASSEAGDTDAFY.

This clonotype was recorded once. This chain connects TRBV7-2 to TRBJ1-2; no clear D gene. Germline values: CDR1 SGHTA, CDR2 FQGNSA. Trimming left V 5 bases short and J 3 bases short, with 25 bases between. The CDR3 loop spans 18 amino acids. In DNA, the CDR3 is TGTGCCAGCAGCCCCCGACGTGGGAGCCAAAACAACCACTATGGCTACACCTTC. Translated: CASSPRRGSQNNHYGYTF.

The V call is TRBV7-8, the J call TRBJ1-2; D not resolved. Germline assignment: CDR1 SGHVS and CDR2 FQNEAQ. V lost 1 base and J 11 bases, leaving 20 bases between the germline ends. CDR3 length: 15 amino acids. CDR3 residues: CASSLERSGYEQYTF. DNA of the CDR3: TGTGCCAGCAGCTTAGAACGCTCCGGTTACGAGCAGTACACCTTC.

A word on this clonotype: The junction shows a germline mismatch at one end, possibly a read error. The rearrangement joins TRBV9 to TRBJ1-1; possibly TRBD1 for D (5 bases). The CDR3 has 15 residues. Germline CDR1 reads SGDLS; CDR2 reads YYNGEE. CDR3 region: CASSVAGAEGTVAFF. The DNA of the CDR3 is TGTGCCAGCAGCGTAGCCGGGGCAGAGGGCACTGTAGCTTTCTTT.

The gene calls are TRBV15 and TRBJ2-5; D remains unclear. Germline-derived CDR1 and CDR2 are LNHNV and YYDKDF (reference sequence). V lost 1 base, J lost 4 bases, and 19 bases lay in between. The CDR3 is 17 residues long. CDR3 bases: TGTGCCACCAGCAGAGTTTCAGGTCGCCTGGGCGGAGAGACCCAGTACTTC. Encoded protein: CATSRVSGRLGGETQYF.

This clonotype has at least ten counts. The chain is built from TRBV20-1 and TRBJ1-2; 9 bases match TRBD1. V lost 7 bases to trimming and J lost 1 base; unmatched junction nucleotides: 7. Germline V lookup: CDR1 DFQATT, CDR2 SNEGSKA (reference sequence). The CDR3 spans 14 residues. For the CDR3, the DNA is TGCAGTGTTCCTAAGGGACAGGGTAACTATGGCTACACCTTC. It encodes CSVPKGQGNYGYTF.

The V and J genes are TRBV20-1 and TRBJ2-7; TRBD2 might be the D (5 bases). Germline V gene sequence: CDR1 DFQATT, CDR2 SNEGSKA (reference sequence). The length of the CDR3 is 15 residues. V shed 0 bases and J shed 3 bases, with 15 bases lying between them. CDR3: CSARDVGGGYYEQYF. The CDR3 DNA sequence: TGCAGTGCTAGAGATGTCGGAGGCGGATACTACGAGCAGTACTTC.

This clonotype was observed at least ten times. This chain connects TRBV12-3 or TRBV12-4 to TRBJ1-1; D not resolved. V lost 4 bases to trimming and J lost 2 bases, with 8 bases between them. The CDR3 is made up of 13 amino acids. The CDR3 loop reads CASSSAGNTEAFF. The CDR3 coding sequence is TGTGCCAGCAGTTCGGCCGGTAACACTGAAGCTTTCTTT.

There are many counts of this clonotype. As DNA, the CDR3 is TGTGCCAGTAATCGGGAGAGGAATCAGCCCCAGCATTTT. Protein product: CASNRERNQPQHF. The genes are TRBV19 and TRBJ1-5; no clear D. This CDR3 has 13 amino acids. The germline V gene encodes CDR1 LNHDA and CDR2 SQIVND (reference sequence). The V end was cut by 7 bases, the J end by 4 bases, with 11 bases between.

The chain employs TRBV20-1 and TRBJ1-2, with 7 positions matching TRBD1. V gave up 1 base and J gave up 4 bases; unmatched junction bases: 9. Germline V lookup: CDR1 DFQATT, CDR2 SNEGSKA (reference sequence). This CDR3 comprises 15 residues. For the CDR3, the DNA is TGCAGTGCTAGAGGACAGGGTGGGGGCTCCTATGGCTACACCTTC. It specifies CSARGQGGGSYGYTF.

This clonotype was observed a few times. The genes are TRBV7-3 and TRBJ1-6; no clear D. This CDR3 spans 13 amino acids. Germline lookup yields CDR1 SGHTA and CDR2 FQGTGA. Trimming stripped 4 bases from V and 7 bases from J, with 8 bases between. The CDR3 DNA follows: TGTGCCAGCAGCTCGGAACGCAATTCACCCCTCCACTTT. Residues: CASSSERNSPLHF.

V usage is TRBV20-1 and J usage is TRBJ2-5, with TRBD2 matching 13 bases. The germline CDR1 and CDR2 sequences are DFQATT and SNEGSKA (reference sequence). With V trimmed by 0 bases and J by 4 bases, 2 bases remained unmatched. This CDR3 comprises 15 residues. The CDR3 spells CSARETSGGTETQYF. For the CDR3, the DNA is TGCAGTGCTAGAGAGACTAGCGGGGGGACAGAGACCCAGTACTTC.

The chain carries TRBV5-1 and TRBJ2-3, with D possibly being TRBD2 (6 bases). The germline V gene has CDR1 SGHRS and CDR2 YFSETQ. V shed 3 bases and J shed 5 bases, with 13 bases lying between them. This CDR3 is 14 amino acids long. The CDR3 region has the DNA TGCGCCAGCAGCTCGGCCGGGAGTGGAGATACGCAGTATTTT. Translated: CASSSAGSGDTQYF.

The rearrangement uses TRBV5-1 and TRBJ1-2; 11 nucleotides agree with TRBD1. The CDR3 is 16 residues long. Germline V CDR1 and CDR2: SGHRS, YFSETQ. The V segment lost 2 bases and the J segment 2 bases; nucleotides outside the gene matches: 5. The CDR3 DNA reads as TGCGCCAGCAGCTTTGAACGGGACAGGGGGAACTATGGCTACACCTTC. This gives the protein CASSFERDRGNYGYTF.

With regard to this clonotype: Relative to the germline gene, one junction end is altered; a read error may explain this. The rearrangement joins TRBV7-6 to TRBJ2-3; unclear D gene. This CDR3 has 15 residues. In germline, CDR1 is SGHVS, CDR2 FNYEAQ. Here the CDR3 reads CASSLFADTPYTQYF. The CDR3 region has the DNA TGTGCCAGCAGCTTATTCGCAGATACGCCGTATACTCAGTATTTT. The complete variable domain, with remaining parts taken from reference TRBV7-6 and TRBJ2-3, reads GAGVSQSPRYKVTKRGQDVALRCDPISGHVSLYWYRQALGQGPEFLTYFNYEAQQDKSGLPNDRFSAERPEGSISTLTIQRTEQRDSAMYRCASSLFADTPYTQYFGPGTRLTVL.

The rearrangement links TRBV7-9 to TRBJ2-7, with a weak D call TRBD2 (6 bases). The CDR3 covers 13 residues. The V end lost 6 bases, the J end lost 5 bases, and 14 bases lay between the germline ends. From germline, CDR1 is SEHNR and CDR2 FQNEAQ (reference sequence). CDR3 DNA sequence: TGTGCCAGCAGTTTGACGGGGGACGACGAGCAGTACTTC. Protein sequence: CASSLTGDDEQYF.

This clonotype was recorded at least ten times. This sequence joins TRBV5-8 and TRBJ2-7; D tentatively fits TRBD1 or TRBD2 (5 bases each). The germline V and J ends were trimmed by 0 bases and 2 bases, with 12 bases remaining between them. CDR3 length equals 15 residues. Germline-derived CDR1 and CDR2 are SGHTS and YDEGEE. CDR3 in amino acids: CASSLVAQGAYEQYF. DNA for the CDR3: TGTGCCAGCAGCTTGGTAGCGCAGGGAGCCTACGAGCAGTACTTC.

The chain uses TRBV14 and TRBJ1-1, with D perhaps matching TRBD1 (5 bases). Germline assignment: CDR1 SGHDN and CDR2 FVKESK. There are 14 residues in the CDR3. Trimming took off 4 bases at V and 13 bases at J, with 22 bases between the two ends. The CDR3, as DNA: TGTGCCAGCAGCCGCAGGGTTGGGGGAAAACTGTTTTTCTTT. Amino acids: CASSRRVGGKLFFF.

This clonotype has a count of ten or more. The chain employs TRBV19 and TRBJ1-5; 10 bases are a match to TRBD1. In germline, CDR1 is LNHDA, CDR2 SQIVND (reference sequence). With 7 bases clipped from V and 7 bases from J, the junction kept 10 bases outside the gene matches. The CDR3 spans 15 residues. For the CDR3, the DNA is TGTGCCAGTATTCCGGGACAGGGGAGGGGGCAGCCCCAGCATTTT. This codes for CASIPGQGRGQPQHF.

The chain joins TRBV4-3 to TRBJ2-5; 7 nucleotides match TRBD2. This CDR3 spans 10 amino acids. The germline CDR1 and CDR2 sequences are LGHNA and YSLEER. Unmatched junction bases numbered 6, after V lost 6 bases and J lost 14 bases. The CDR3 nucleotides read TGCGCCAGCAGGTCGGGACTATCATACTTC. Its protein product is CASRSGLSYF.

V gene TRBV5-4 combines with J gene TRBJ1-2; D may be TRBD1 (6 bases). Trimming took off 4 bases at V and 6 bases at J, with 16 bases between the two ends. The CDR3 covers 14 residues. Germline V gives CDR1 SGHNT, CDR2 YYREEE (reference sequence). CDR3 protein: CASSHRTAEDGYTF. CDR3 DNA: TGTGCCAGCAGCCACCGGACAGCGGAAGATGGCTACACCTTC. The variable domain in full, with the rest retrieved from reference TRBV5-4 and TRBJ1-2, is ETGVTQSPTHLIKTRGQQVTLRCSSQSGHNTVSWYQQALGQGPQFIFQYYREEENGRGNFPPRFSGLQFPNYSSELNVNALELDDSALYLCASSHRTAEDGYTFGSGTRLTVV.

This clonotype came up many times. The chain has TRBV6-5 and TRBJ2-2; 7 nucleotides line up with TRBD1. The CDR3 runs to 13 residues. Germline trimming cut 6 bases from V and 7 bases from J; bases unmatched to any gene: 5. Germline V gene lookup returns CDR1 MNHEY and CDR2 SVGAGI. The CDR3 loop reads CASSPGGGGELFF. CDR3 DNA sequence: TGTGCCAGCAGCCCAGGGGGTGGCGGGGAGCTGTTTTTT.

With regard to this clonotype: This clone may be a read error of a much larger clone one base away. The chain carries TRBV12-5 and TRBJ2-5, with 9 bases lining up with TRBD2. CDR1 and CDR2 (germline): LGHNT, FRNRAP. The CDR3 covers 15 residues. In nucleotides, the CDR3 is TGTGCTAGTGGTTTGGGACTAGCGGTTCAAGAGGCCCAGTACTTC. Protein product: CASGLGLAVQEAQYF.

Of note for this clonotype: One end of the junction varies from germline; a read error may be responsible. This chain connects TRBV2 to TRBJ2-3; D is ambiguous. The CDR3 consists of 13 residues. The germline gives CDR1 SNHLY, CDR2 FYNNEI. The CDR3 region has the DNA TGTGCCAGCAGCTCCCCGCGCGAAGATGCGCAGTATTTT. This codes for CASSSPREDAQYF.

The rearrangement links TRBV20-1 to TRBJ1-2; D uncertain. Looked up from germline, CDR1 is DFQATT and CDR2 is SNEGSKA (reference sequence). V was clipped by 5 bases and J by 8 bases, with 12 bases between them. The CDR3 is 11 amino acids. CDR3 sequence (DNA): TGCAGTGCTGGAAGACTAGGGGGCTACACCTTC. It codes for CSAGRLGGYTF.

The chain couples TRBV5-6 to TRBJ1-6, with 7 bases that match TRBD1. The CDR3 contains 16 residues. The germline gives CDR1 SGHDT, CDR2 YYEEEE. Trimming removed 1 base from V and 8 bases from J; junction bases left unmatched: 9. CDR3 sequence (DNA): TGTGCCAGCAGCTTGCGGCTACCAGGGGGAGATTCACCCCTCCACTTT. Its protein product is CASSLRLPGGDSPLHF.

For this clonotype: No DNA is shown, since the ends of the CDR3 on it are uncertain; the CDR3 is the one TCRdb lists. The J gene is TRBJ1-2, the V gene TRBV7-2; the D call TRBD1 from the table was never checked on the DNA. The CDR3 is 17 amino acids long, termini counted. Germline-derived CDR1 and CDR2 are SGHTA and FQGNSA. The CDR3 here is CASSWDRGDEQYFGYTF.

This clonotype is a singleton in its sample. This CDR3 fails to terminate in the conserved phenylalanine or tryptophan, so it likely reflects a read error. Because the CDR3's place on the DNA is in doubt, the DNA is left out and the CDR3 is given as listed by TCRdb. V gene TRBV2 combines with J gene TRBJ2-7; the DNA was not used to check the table's D call, TRBD1. The CDR3 length is 14 residues, termini included. Germline-derived CDR1 and CDR2 are SNHLY and FYNNEI. CDR3 protein: CASNQAGDEAFFGQ.